The 13 T cell receptor beta chains given below trace back to one sample, sequenced in a study of vaccination and CD4 T cells after COVID-19. Regarding treatment: approximately 11-day PBMC culture with coronavirus spike peptide pools or control peptides (ViraFEST assay). Scientists ran DNA taken from cultured CD4+ T cells through the Oncomine TCR Beta short-read assay for sequencing. TCRdb called the PCR reads again in MiXCR, with one record for every CDR3 protein. The sample has 5,900 or so distinct CDR3 sequences, 25% to 40% seen once. These receptors lack a known antigen. Sample: CD4+ T cells from blood, cultured in vitro, taken after SARS-CoV-2 vaccination. These receptors all come from a human donor who had recovered from COVID-19.

This clonotype was picked up a small number of times. The chain employs TRBV15 and TRBJ2-3; 9 bases fit TRBD2. This CDR3 has 19 amino acids. With 0 bases clipped from V and 0 bases from J, the junction kept 10 bases outside the gene matches. Germline V lookup: CDR1 LNHNV, CDR2 YYDKDF (reference sequence). CDR3 region: CATSRDRAGGTSSTDTQYF. CDR3 in DNA: TGTGCCACCAGCAGAGATCGAGCGGGAGGCACCTCTAGCACAGATACGCAGTATTTT.

In its sample, this clonotype ranks as large. This chain links TRBV28 with TRBJ1-1; TRBD1 matches at 9 bases. J was trimmed by 4 bases and V by 5 bases; bases with no gene match: 8. Germline values: CDR1 MDHEN, CDR2 SYDVKM. CDR3 size: 15 residues. The CDR3 nucleotides read TGTGCCAGCAGTCCGAACAGGGGGCGGACCACTGAAGCTTTCTTT. It translates to CASSPNRGRTTEAFF.

The chain is built from TRBV6-1 and TRBJ1-5, with a possible D match to TRBD1 (6 bases). CDR3 length equals 17 residues. V gave up 7 bases and J gave up 2 bases, with 21 bases separating them. Per the germline V gene, CDR1 is MNHNS and CDR2 is SASEGT. The DNA for the CDR3 is TGTGCCAGCACCGAGGGCAGGGGAAGGTTTGGCAATCAGCCCCAGCATTTT. Its translation: CASTEGRGRFGNQPQHF.

This clonotype was found a few times. This rearrangement joins TRBV7-2 to TRBJ1-5; D perhaps matches TRBD1 (5 bases). In germline, CDR1 is SGHTA, CDR2 FQGNSA. The CDR3 length is 13 residues. V dropped 5 bases and J dropped 3 bases, with 8 bases sitting between them. The CDR3 nucleotides are TGTGCCAGCAGCCGGGACCACAATCAGCCCCAGCATTTT. It encodes CASSRDHNQPQHF.

The CDR3 loop reads CASSITDRGGYTF. The CDR3 DNA follows: TGTGCCAGCAGCATTACTGACAGGGGCGGCTACACCTTC. The genes are TRBV7-6 and TRBJ1-2; 8 bases match TRBD1. This CDR3 contains 13 residues. Germline loops: CDR1 SGHVS, CDR2 FNYEAQ. J gave up 8 bases and V 5 bases, and 7 bases lay outside the gene matches.

This clonotype appeared a few times. The chain joins TRBV28 to TRBJ1-2, with unresolved D. The CDR3 contains 14 residues. Germline lookup yields CDR1 MDHEN and CDR2 SYDVKM. V lost 7 bases, J lost 3 bases, and 15 bases lay in between. CDR3 sequence reads: CASTLTRADYGYTF. CDR3 DNA: TGTGCCAGCACCTTAACCCGGGCAGACTATGGCTACACCTTC.

The rearrangement links TRBV29-1 to TRBJ2-1, with 11 positions matching TRBD1. Trimming at V came to 4 bases and at J to 9 bases, leaving 8 bases not matched to a gene. Germline V gene sequence: CDR1 SQVTM, CDR2 ANQGSEA. The CDR3 loop spans 14 amino acids. The CDR3 bases are TGCAGCGTTGTACGCGCGGGACAGGGGGGTGAGCAGTTCTTC. Amino acids: CSVVRAGQGGEQFF.

V and J are TRBV20-1 and TRBJ2-5; tentative D call: TRBD2 (7 bases). V shed 6 bases and J shed 4 bases, with 18 bases lying between them. This CDR3 comprises 14 residues. The germline V gene has CDR1 DFQATT and CDR2 SNEGSKA (reference sequence). The CDR3 spells CSADLRGRGETQYF. CDR3 nucleotide sequence: TGCAGTGCAGACCTGCGGGGGCGGGGAGAGACCCAGTACTTC.

V usage is TRBV20-1 and J usage is TRBJ2-7, with D possibly being TRBD2 (7 bases). V was shortened by 6 bases and J by 0 bases, with 18 bases between the two germline ends. The CDR3 contains 15 residues. Per germline, CDR1 DFQATT and CDR2 SNEGSKA (reference sequence). This CDR3 reads CSAKGGGPNSYEQYF. The CDR3 coding sequence is TGCAGTGCCAAAGGGGGGGGCCCGAACTCCTACGAGCAGTACTTC.

This clonotype was seen only a few times. The chain is built from TRBV7-9 and TRBJ1-2; D not resolved. Germline CDR1 and CDR2: SEHNR and FQNEAQ (reference sequence). Trimming cost V 7 bases and J 5 bases, with 17 bases left between them. The CDR3 contains 14 residues. In DNA, the CDR3 is TGTGCCAGCACCCATTCATGGGTCCCTTATGGCTACACCTTC. Its protein product is CASTHSWVPYGYTF.

This clonotype was detected a few times. J is TRBJ1-5 and V is TRBV7-2; 9 nucleotides align to TRBD1. Per germline, CDR1 SGHTA and CDR2 FQGNSA. V shed 4 bases and J 2 bases; nucleotides not matched to a gene: 3. The CDR3 covers 15 residues. The CDR3 loop reads CASSSDRGGNQPQHF. The CDR3 DNA is TGTGCCAGCAGCTCCGACAGGGGGGGCAATCAGCCCCAGCATTTT.

This chain connects TRBV21-1 to TRBJ2-7; the table's D gene call, TRBD1, was not cross checked with the DNA. TRBV21-1 is noted as a pseudogene. This CDR3 spans 16 amino acids. CDR3 in DNA: TGTGCCAGCAGGAACCCCCTGGAGGGGTTCTCCTACGAGCAGTACTTC. This translates into CASRNPLEGFSYEQYF.

The sample holds a few counts of this clonotype. DNA for the CDR3: TGCGCCAGCAGTAGGGACCGTATTGGTGAAGCTTTCTTT. This encodes CASSRDRIGEAFF. This chain links TRBV10-1 with TRBJ1-1, with a weak D call TRBD1 (5 bases). The CDR3 spans 13 residues. Germline V gene data show CDR1 as WNHNN and CDR2 as SYGVQD (reference sequence). V was clipped by 5 bases and J by 7 bases, with 14 bases between them.